The rows below give T cell receptor beta chains drawn from one sample of a study of cytomegalovirus exposure and HLA in healthy donors. The table came from immunoSEQ multiplex PCR; TCRdb's copy has only in-frame clones and leaves some out. The table lists 190,000 or so clones, roughly 78% of them singletons, with 0.6% to 0.7% in the top ten. The sequenced sample consisted of PBMCs. The receptors were gathered from a boy between 10 and 17 years old in good health and CMV-seronegative. The CDR3 runs from the conserved cysteine through the conserved F or W. D genes are given only for firm matches. Size is omitted from some rows. Given values are once, few, many or a class for expanded clones.

CDR3: CASSPGVRGSYNEQFF
DNA: TGTGCCAGCAGCCCAGGGGTCAGAGGCTCCTACAATGAGCAGTTCTTC
D: NA
size: NA
V: TRBV7-3
J: TRBJ2-1

CDR3: CASSQDPRGANYGYTF
DNA: TGTGCCAGCAGCCAAGATCCCCGCGGGGCTAACTATGGCTACACCTTC
D: NA
size: NA
V: TRBV14
J: TRBJ1-2

CDR3: CASGRDRTTDTQYF
DNA: TGTGCCAGCGGCCGGGACAGAACCACAGATACGCAGTATTTT
D: TRBD1
size: NA
V: TRBV2
J: TRBJ2-3

CDR3: CASGGQGTNEKLFF
DNA: TGTGCCAGCGGGGGACAGGGAACTAATGAAAAACTGTTTTTT
D: TRBD1
size: NA
V: TRBV18
J: TRBJ1-4

CDR3: CASSLAEGQNSPLHF
DNA: TGTGCCAGCAGCTTAGCCGAGGGCCAAAATTCACCCCTCCACTTT
D: NA
size: once
V: TRBV7-6
J: TRBJ1-6

CDR3: CASSQIMGQGNTEAFF
DNA: TGTGCCAGCAGCCAAATAATGGGACAGGGGAACACTGAAGCTTTCTTT
D: TRBD1
size: NA
V: TRBV5-8
J: TRBJ1-1

CDR3: CASSSTGDATEAFF
DNA: TGTGCCAGCAGCTCGACAGGGGACGCCACTGAAGCTTTCTTT
D: TRBD1
size: NA
V: TRBV7-9
J: TRBJ1-1

CDR3: CASSLAAGETQYF
DNA: TGTGCCAGCAGCTTAGCAGCAGGAGAGACCCAGTACTTC
D: NA
size: NA
V: TRBV7-2
J: TRBJ2-5

CDR3: CASGLRGGGTEAFF
DNA: TGTGCCAGCGGTCTTAGGGGCGGCGGCACTGAAGCTTTCTTT
D: NA
size: NA
V: TRBV5-6
J: TRBJ1-1

CDR3: CASSETPPGQGYRYGYTF
DNA: TGCGCCAGCAGTGAGACGCCCCCGGGACAGGGGTACCGATATGGCTACACCTTC
D: TRBD1
size: NA
V: TRBV10-2
J: TRBJ1-2

CDR3: CASSESGVGFYEQYF
DNA: TGTGCCAGCAGTGAATCCGGGGTCGGGTTCTACGAGCAGTACTTC
D: NA
size: few
V: TRBV2
J: TRBJ2-7

CDR3: CASRRTSGSYEQYF
DNA: TGTGCCAGCAGGCGGACTAGCGGTTCCTACGAGCAGTACTTC
D: TRBD2
size: NA
V: TRBV27
J: TRBJ2-7

CDR3: CATKGGGGYTF
DNA: TGTGCCACCAAAGGGGGGGGTGGCTACACCTTC
D: NA
size: NA
V: TRBV6-5
J: TRBJ1-2

CDR3: CASSLEGSGGAFF
DNA: TGCGCCAGCAGCTTGGAGGGCTCGGGGGGAGCTTTCTTT
D: NA
size: once
V: TRBV5-1
J: TRBJ1-1

CDR3: CASSRDRAYEQYF
DNA: TGTGCCAGCAGTCGGGACAGAGCCTACGAGCAGTACTTC
D: TRBD1
size: NA
V: TRBV6-5
J: TRBJ2-7

CDR3: CASSLFAGAGDTEAFF
DNA: TGTGCCAGCAGCTTATTTGCGGGGGCAGGGGACACTGAAGCTTTCTTT
D: NA
size: NA
V: TRBV7-3
J: TRBJ1-1

CDR3: CASSEQGASTEAFF
DNA: TGTGCCAGCAGCGAACAGGGGGCCAGCACTGAAGCTTTCTTT
D: TRBD1
size: few
V: TRBV7-3
J: TRBJ1-1

CDR3: CAWSKDRGPYYGYTF
DNA: TGTGCCTGGAGTAAGGACAGGGGGCCCTACTATGGCTACACCTTC
D: TRBD1
size: few
V: TRBV30
J: TRBJ1-2

CDR3: CASSVAGKIGSEAFF
DNA: TGTGCCAGCAGCGTAGCCGGGAAGATTGGGAGTGAAGCTTTCTTT
D: NA
size: NA
V: TRBV9
J: TRBJ1-1

CDR3: CASSVDEGEPGGVAFF
DNA: TGTGCCAGCAGCGTAGATGAAGGGGAGCCTGGGGGGGTGGCTTTCTTT
D: NA
size: NA
V: TRBV9
J: TRBJ1-1

CDR3: CASSATPMVDSTGELFF
DNA: TGTGCTAGCAGCGCCACCCCCATGGTTGACAGCACCGGGGAGCTGTTTTTT
D: NA
size: NA
V: TRBV7-7
J: TRBJ2-2

CDR3: CASSVTYRGAASSVYGYTF
DNA: TGTGCCAGCAGCGTAACCTACAGGGGCGCTGCTTCATCTGTGTATGGCTACACCTTC
D: TRBD1
size: NA
V: TRBV7-8
J: TRBJ1-2

CDR3: CASSLTSSGGNQPQHF
DNA: TGTGCCAGTAGTCTAACGAGTTCGGGGGGCAATCAGCCCCAGCATTTT
D: NA
size: NA
V: TRBV19
J: TRBJ1-5

CDR3: CASSEYRGAGETQYF
DNA: TGTGCCAGCAGTGAATATAGGGGCGCCGGGGAGACCCAGTACTTC
D: NA
size: NA
V: TRBV25-1
J: TRBJ2-5

CDR3: CASSSPYEAFF
DNA: TGTGCCAGCAGTTCTCCCTATGAAGCTTTCTTT
D: NA
size: few
V: TRBV27
J: TRBJ1-1

CDR3: CASSLSSSQNTEAFF
DNA: TGTGCCAGCAGCTTATCTTCCAGTCAGAACACTGAAGCTTTCTTT
D: NA
size: NA
V: TRBV7-3
J: TRBJ1-1

CDR3: CAWSPTGYGYTF
DNA: TGTGCCTGGAGTCCGACAGGCTACGGCTACACCTTC
D: NA
size: NA
V: TRBV30
J: TRBJ1-2

CDR3: CSVYHGGQNTEAFF
DNA: TGCAGCGTGTACCACGGGGGGCAGAACACTGAAGCTTTCTTT
D: NA
size: NA
V: TRBV29-1
J: TRBJ1-1

CDR3: CASSSSGTSGGETLDEQYF
DNA: TGTGCCAGCAGTTCCTCCGGGACTAGCGGGGGGGAAACCCTCGACGAGCAGTACTTC
D: TRBD2
size: NA
V: TRBV27
J: TRBJ2-7

CDR3: CASSLTGIANYGYTF
DNA: TGTGCCAGCAGCTTAACAGGGATTGCTAACTATGGCTACACCTTC
D: NA
size: NA
V: TRBV7-8
J: TRBJ1-2

CDR3: CASSIVTAGNQPQHF
DNA: TGTGCCAGTAGCATAGTCACAGCAGGCAATCAGCCCCAGCATTTT
D: NA
size: NA
V: TRBV19
J: TRBJ1-5

CDR3: CASSGGGLTDTQYF
DNA: TGTGCCAGCAGCGGCGGGGGCCTCACAGATACGCAGTATTTT
D: NA
size: NA
V: TRBV9
J: TRBJ2-3

CDR3: CASSPWPAGATDTQYF
DNA: TGTGCCAGCAGCCCCTGGCCAGCGGGGGCCACAGATACGCAGTATTTT
D: TRBD2
size: NA
V: TRBV7-2
J: TRBJ2-3

CDR3: CASSLGTRLNTQYF
DNA: TGTGCCAGCAGTTTAGGGACTAGGCTTAATACGCAGTATTTT
D: TRBD2
size: NA
V: TRBV27
J: TRBJ2-3

CDR3: CASSLSGADYGYTF
DNA: TGTGCCAGCAGTTTATCAGGGGCAGACTATGGCTACACCTTC
D: NA
size: NA
V: TRBV27
J: TRBJ1-2

CDR3: CASRDLDRGSAFF
DNA: TGTGCCAGCAGGGATTTGGACAGGGGATCAGCTTTCTTT
D: TRBD1
size: NA
V: TRBV6-5
J: TRBJ1-1

CDR3: CASSFLSGRSGEQYF
DNA: TGTGCCAGCAGTTTCCTTAGCGGGAGATCGGGTGAGCAGTACTTC
D: TRBD2
size: NA
V: TRBV28
J: TRBJ2-7

CDR3: CASSSQTSGRRTDTQYF
DNA: TGTGCCAGCAGCTCCCAGACTAGCGGGAGGCGCACAGATACGCAGTATTTT
D: TRBD2
size: NA
V: TRBV9
J: TRBJ2-3

CDR3: CAWGGSGNTIYF
DNA: TGTGCCTGGGGCGGCTCTGGAAACACCATATATTTT
D: NA
size: NA
V: TRBV30
J: TRBJ1-3

CDR3: CASSLGGTYATNEKLFF
DNA: TGTGCCAGCAGCCTAGGCGGTACCTATGCAACTAATGAAAAACTGTTTTTT
D: NA
size: NA
V: TRBV9
J: TRBJ1-4

CDR3: CASTAGGRHNEQFF
DNA: TGTGCCAGCACGGCGGGGGGGCGGCACAATGAGCAGTTCTTC
D: TRBD2
size: NA
V: TRBV25-1
J: TRBJ2-1

CDR3: CSVGGPAGGYNEQFF
DNA: TGCAGCGTTGGAGGGCCAGCGGGAGGATACAATGAGCAGTTCTTC
D: TRBD2
size: once
V: TRBV29-1
J: TRBJ2-1

CDR3: CASSSLQGEGTDTQYF
DNA: TGCGCCAGCAGCAGCCTACAGGGGGAGGGAACAGATACGCAGTATTTT
D: NA
size: NA
V: TRBV5-1
J: TRBJ2-3

CDR3: CASSYVQGNEQFF
DNA: TGTGCCAGCAGTTACGTACAGGGTAATGAGCAGTTCTTC
D: NA
size: NA
V: TRBV6-5
J: TRBJ2-1